This is a list of T cell receptor beta chains from one sample in a study of blood T cells in healthy people across ages. Via MiXCR, TCRdb re-called the 5' RACE reads, giving one row per CDR3 protein. Here the sample spans about 1.6 million distinct CDR3 sequences, almost 35% being singletons. Sequenced material: blood. These receptors were collected from a woman aged 25 to 39 in good health. Both conserved end residues are part of each CDR3.

>14|TRBV5-1
CASSVMLPKETQYF
>11|TRBV7-9
CASSLNTGAFF
>20|TRBV27
CASSPYPGLAGGGSTDTQYF
>12|TRBV30
CAWRGIHYEQYF
>14|TRBV11-1
CASSSDRDRNEQFF
>16|TRBV9
CASSPRPGLEADTQYF
>17|TRBV20-1
CSARDRLIVGMTDTQYF
>13|TRBV6-1
CASAYGAKNIQYF
>14|TRBV20-1
CSALAEGRNTEAFF
>12|TRBV10-3
CAIRQGGLRQFF
>14|TRBV7-9
CASSLGAQQETQYF
>12|TRBV6-5
CASSYAGHGYTF
>17|TRBV4-1
CASSRGQGAPGANVLTF
>14|TRBV2
CASNRDGAGDTQYF
>16|TRBV3-1
CASSQEFTGVQETQYF
>16|TRBV7-9
CASSAAGQGARETQYF
>19|TRBV12-3/TRBV12-4
CASSLGLAATYRATGELFF
>13|TRBV7-3
CASSDGGIIEAFF
>15|TRBV5-1
CASSRWTSGSTEQFF
>17|TRBV9
CASSVRPGLSSYNEQFF
>16|TRBV7-2
CASSPRAGTVNTEAFF
>14|TRBV6-5
CASSYSLPTDTQYF
>12|TRBV7-2
CASRDAGETQYF
>18|TRBV5-1
CASSLGLAGGSGPYEQYF
>15|TRBV4-1
CASSHGEGGPYEQYF
>14|TRBV28
CASSPGGTFYGYTF
>12|TRBV24-1
CATSDRTEPQHF
>13|TRBV28
CASGTASNQPQHF
>15|TRBV9
CASSVSSGQSYEQYF
>13|TRBV11-2
CASSPYRFYGYTF
>15|TRBV5-1
CASSLGTTVANEQFF
>20|TRBV7-2
CASSSASRDYLQEAYNEQFF
>15|TRBV7-8
CASSLISDRAYEQYF
>16|TRBV7-9
CASSSRTGRAFYEQYF
>13|TRBV10-3
CAIRDTLTYGYTF
>14|TRBV28
CASSSGQGADGYTF
>14|TRBV25-1
CASSEGSQSYGYTF
>13|TRBV12-3/TRBV12-4
CASSTDSVYGYTF
>13|TRBV2
CASSESQSYEQYF
>17|TRBV20-1
CSAGDLRPGGCYNEQFF
>18|TRBV7-3
CASSLTGRITLGQETQYF
>15|TRBV2
CASRTDPGIRNEQFF
>15|TRBV5-1
CASSPTGDKGETQYF
>16|TRBV7-9
CASSFEPGQGTGELFF
>15|TRBV29-1
CSVATGQGMDYGYTF
>16|TRBV28
CASSSPQVLVNQPQHF
>14|TRBV12-3/TRBV12-4
CASSLRDRAETQYF